This record covers a single T cell receptor beta chain. The Seattle patients, enrolled during active infection, were followed longitudinally. These data belong to a study of blood T cell repertoires in COVID-19. CDR3 length: 15 amino acids. Germline values: CDR1 LNHDA, CDR2 SQIVND (reference sequence). The V and J ends lost 8 bases and 5 bases, in that order; junction bases with no gene match: 11. Per the study methods: Estimation of nucleated cell counts was performed using reference gene primer amplification. The data were produced by immunoSEQ multiplex PCR, yet TCRdb's version contains in-frame clones alone and is incomplete. V and J calls and clone size follow that table, whereas D and trimming were derived from the DNA. This table holds over 250,000 clones, 88% found once.

The source of this sequence is a woman in her sixties or seventies with COVID-19, enrolled during active disease. Sequenced material: peripheral blood. This sequence joins TRBV19 and TRBJ1-5; 8 positions agree with TRBD1. The CDR3 DNA follows: TGTGCCAGTCCTAGGAGGACAGGGCGGGATCAGCCCCAGCATTTT. Protein sequence: CASPRRTGRDQPQHF.